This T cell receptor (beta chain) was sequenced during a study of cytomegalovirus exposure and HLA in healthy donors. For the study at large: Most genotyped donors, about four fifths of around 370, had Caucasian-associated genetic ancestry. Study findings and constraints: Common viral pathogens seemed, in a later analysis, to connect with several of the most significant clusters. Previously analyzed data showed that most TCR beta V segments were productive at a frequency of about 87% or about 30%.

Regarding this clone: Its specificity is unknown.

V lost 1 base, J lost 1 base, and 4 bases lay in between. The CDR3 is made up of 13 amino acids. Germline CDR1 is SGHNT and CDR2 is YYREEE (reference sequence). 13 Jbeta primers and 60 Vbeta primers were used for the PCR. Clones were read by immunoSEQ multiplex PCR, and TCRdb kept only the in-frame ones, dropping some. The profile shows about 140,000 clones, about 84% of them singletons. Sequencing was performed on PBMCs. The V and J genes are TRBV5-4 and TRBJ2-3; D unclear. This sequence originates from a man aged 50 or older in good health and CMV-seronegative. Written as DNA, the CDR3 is TGTGCCAGCAGCTTGATAGGCACAGATACGCAGTATTTT. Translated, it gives CASSLIGTDTQYF.